The sequence of this T cell receptor beta chain was determined in a study of blood T cell repertoires in COVID-19. At the level of the study: There were acute and convalescent COVID-19 samples, and they came from the United States, Italy and Spain. PBMCs, B-cell-depleted T cells, or T cells provided the cDNA or gDNA that made up the material.

Trimming removed 1 base at V and 9 bases at J, with 10 bases between. The CDR3 length is 14 residues. In germline, CDR1 is SNHLY, CDR2 FYNNEI. Under the authors' procedure: Amplification of reference gene primers provided the estimated nucleated cell counts. Generated by immunoSEQ multiplex PCR, the TCRdb table keeps only in-frame clones and is missing some. V, J and clone size were drawn from that table, and D and trimming were deduced from the DNA. This sample has approximately 260,000 clones, with 80% to 90% found just once. This TCR was sampled from a woman in her 40s who had recovered from COVID-19. The sequenced sample was peripheral blood. The rearrangement joins TRBV2 to TRBJ1-6; unclear D gene. For the CDR3, the DNA is TGTGCCAGCAGTGAAGAAATCCTATCTTCACCCCTCCACTTT. Its translation is CASSEEILSSPLHF.